This T cell receptor beta chain was documented in a study of T cell responses to AZD1222 COVID-19 vaccine. Whole-study results and caveats: At baseline, just six AZD1222 recipients tested seropositive. Within unmutated variant regions lay the reported targets of nearly half of spike-specific TCRs. Increases in Spike-specific TCR breadth and depth were seen after two AZD1222 doses. Donors were chiefly white British, with a greater number of females, and clonal diversity was perhaps underestimated.

The V gene's germline CDR1 is SGHNT and CDR2 YYREEE (reference sequence). V dropped 5 bases and J dropped 4; count of bases not matched to a gene: 9. The CDR3 runs 14 residues. Sequencing was performed with immunoSEQ multiplex PCR; in TCRdb, only in-frame clones are kept and a portion is missing. Of approximately 120,000 clones in the sample, about 90% were seen once. As for this clone: Its antigen is undetermined.

This sequence was found in an adult in good health. Sequences were derived from peripheral blood, sampled on day 0 of AZD1222 vaccination. This chain joins TRBV5-4 and TRBJ2-7; 7 nucleotides align to TRBD1. In nucleotides, the CDR3 is TGTGCCAGCAGAGCACAGGGGTCTCCTTACGAGCAGTACTTC. Translated, it gives CASRAQGSPYEQYF.